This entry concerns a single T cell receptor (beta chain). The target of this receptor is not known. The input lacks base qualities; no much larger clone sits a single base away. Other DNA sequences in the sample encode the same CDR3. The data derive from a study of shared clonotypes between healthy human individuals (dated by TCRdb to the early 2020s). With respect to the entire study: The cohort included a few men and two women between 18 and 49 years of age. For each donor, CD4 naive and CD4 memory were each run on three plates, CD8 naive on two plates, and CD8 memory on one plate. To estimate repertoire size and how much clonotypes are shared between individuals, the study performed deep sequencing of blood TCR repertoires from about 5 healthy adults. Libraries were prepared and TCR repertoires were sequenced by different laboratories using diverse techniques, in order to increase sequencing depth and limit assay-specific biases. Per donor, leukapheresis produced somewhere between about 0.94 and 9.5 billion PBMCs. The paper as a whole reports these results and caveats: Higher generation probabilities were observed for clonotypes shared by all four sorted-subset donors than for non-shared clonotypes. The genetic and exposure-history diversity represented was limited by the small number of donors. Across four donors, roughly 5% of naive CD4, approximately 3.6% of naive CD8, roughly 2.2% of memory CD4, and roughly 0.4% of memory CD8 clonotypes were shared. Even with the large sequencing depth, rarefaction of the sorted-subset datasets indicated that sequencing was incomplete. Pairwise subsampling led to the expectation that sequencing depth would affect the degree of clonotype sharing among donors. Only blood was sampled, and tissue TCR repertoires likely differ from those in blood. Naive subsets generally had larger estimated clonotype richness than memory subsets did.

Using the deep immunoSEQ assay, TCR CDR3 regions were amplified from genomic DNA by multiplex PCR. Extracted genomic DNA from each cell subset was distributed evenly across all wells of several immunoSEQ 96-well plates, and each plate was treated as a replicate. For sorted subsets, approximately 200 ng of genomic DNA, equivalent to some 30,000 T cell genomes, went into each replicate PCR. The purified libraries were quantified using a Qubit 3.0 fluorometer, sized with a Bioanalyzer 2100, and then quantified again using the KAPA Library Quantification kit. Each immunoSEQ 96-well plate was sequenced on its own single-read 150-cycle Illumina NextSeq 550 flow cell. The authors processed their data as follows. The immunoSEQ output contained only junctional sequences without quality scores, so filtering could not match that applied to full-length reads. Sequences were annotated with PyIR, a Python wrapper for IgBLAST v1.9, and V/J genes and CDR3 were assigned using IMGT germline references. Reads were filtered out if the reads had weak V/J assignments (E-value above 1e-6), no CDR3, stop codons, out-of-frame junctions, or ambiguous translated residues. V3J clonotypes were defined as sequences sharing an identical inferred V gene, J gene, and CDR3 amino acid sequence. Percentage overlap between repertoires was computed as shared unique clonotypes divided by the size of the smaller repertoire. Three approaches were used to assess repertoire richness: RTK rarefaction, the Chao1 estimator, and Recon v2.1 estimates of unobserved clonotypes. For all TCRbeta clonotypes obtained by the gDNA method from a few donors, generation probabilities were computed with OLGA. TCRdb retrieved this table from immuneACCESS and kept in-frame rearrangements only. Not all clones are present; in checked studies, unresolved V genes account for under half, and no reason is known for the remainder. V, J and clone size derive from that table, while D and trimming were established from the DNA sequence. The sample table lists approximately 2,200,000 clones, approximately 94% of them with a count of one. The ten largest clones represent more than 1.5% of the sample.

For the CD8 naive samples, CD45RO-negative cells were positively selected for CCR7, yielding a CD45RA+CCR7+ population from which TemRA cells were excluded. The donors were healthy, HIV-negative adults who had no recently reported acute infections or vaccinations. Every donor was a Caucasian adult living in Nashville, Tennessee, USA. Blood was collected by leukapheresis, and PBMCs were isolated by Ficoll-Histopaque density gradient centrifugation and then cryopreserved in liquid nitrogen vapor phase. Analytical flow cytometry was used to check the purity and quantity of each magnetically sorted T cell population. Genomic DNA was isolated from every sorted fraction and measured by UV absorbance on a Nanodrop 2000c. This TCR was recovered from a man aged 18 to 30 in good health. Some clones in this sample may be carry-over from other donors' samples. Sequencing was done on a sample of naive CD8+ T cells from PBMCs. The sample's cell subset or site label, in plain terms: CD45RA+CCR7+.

Here the CDR3 is given as CASSLSGGYEQYF. The DNA reads TGTGCCAGCAGTTTATCGGGGGGTTACGAGCAGTACTTC. This chain is built from TRBV27 and TRBJ2-7, with TRBD2 perhaps the D gene, on 6 matching bases. V and J are truncated by 0 bases and 4 bases respectively, leaving an intervening sequence of 7 bases. The germline V gene (reference sequence) specifies MNHEY as CDR1 and SMNVEV as CDR2. Inclusive of the bounding cysteine and phenylalanine, the CDR3 is 13 residues long. Just the 39-base CDR3 DNA is kept, in frame starting at base 1.